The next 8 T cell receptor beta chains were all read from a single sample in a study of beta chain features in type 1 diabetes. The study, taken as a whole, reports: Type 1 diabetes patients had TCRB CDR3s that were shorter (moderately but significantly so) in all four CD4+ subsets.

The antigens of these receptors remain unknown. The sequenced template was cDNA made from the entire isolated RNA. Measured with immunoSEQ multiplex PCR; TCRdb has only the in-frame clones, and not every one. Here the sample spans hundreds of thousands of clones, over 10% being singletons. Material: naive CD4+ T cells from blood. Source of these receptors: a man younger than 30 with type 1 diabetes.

As DNA, the CDR3 is TGTGCCAGCAGTCAACAGGGTAGCACTGAAGCTTTCTTT. This encodes CASSQQGSTEAFF. This chain uses TRBV2 with TRBJ1-1; a weak D match, TRBD1 (6 bases). V lost 5 bases to trimming and J lost 4 bases, with 11 bases between them. The CDR3 spans 13 residues. Germline assignment: CDR1 SNHLY and CDR2 FYNNEI.

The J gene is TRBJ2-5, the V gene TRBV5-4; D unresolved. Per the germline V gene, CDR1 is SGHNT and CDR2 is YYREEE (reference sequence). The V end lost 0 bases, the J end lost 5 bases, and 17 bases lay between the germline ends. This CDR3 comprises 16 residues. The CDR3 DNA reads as TGTGCCAGCAGCTTGGACTCCGACACCTCGAGGGAGACCCAGTACTTC. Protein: CASSLDSDTSRETQYF.

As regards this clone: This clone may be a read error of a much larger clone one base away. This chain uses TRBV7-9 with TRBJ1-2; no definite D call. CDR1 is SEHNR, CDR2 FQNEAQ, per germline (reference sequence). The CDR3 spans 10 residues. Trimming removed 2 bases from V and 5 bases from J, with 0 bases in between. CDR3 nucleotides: TGTGCCAGCAGCTTATATGGCTACACCTTC. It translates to CASSLYGYTF.

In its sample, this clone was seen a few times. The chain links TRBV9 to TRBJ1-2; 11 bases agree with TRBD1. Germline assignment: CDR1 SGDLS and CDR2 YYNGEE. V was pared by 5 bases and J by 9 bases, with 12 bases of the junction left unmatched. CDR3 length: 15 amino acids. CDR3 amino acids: CASRPGQGVLGSYTF. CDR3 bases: TGTGCCAGCAGGCCGGGACAGGGGGTGTTGGGAAGCTACACCTTC.

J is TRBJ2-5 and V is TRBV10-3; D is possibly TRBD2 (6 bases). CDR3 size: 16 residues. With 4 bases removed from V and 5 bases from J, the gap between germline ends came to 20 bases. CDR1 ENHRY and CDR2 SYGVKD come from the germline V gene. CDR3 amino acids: CAISGAAAGTLETQYF. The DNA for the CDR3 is TGTGCCATCAGTGGGGCCGCGGCGGGGACCCTCGAGACCCAGTACTTC.

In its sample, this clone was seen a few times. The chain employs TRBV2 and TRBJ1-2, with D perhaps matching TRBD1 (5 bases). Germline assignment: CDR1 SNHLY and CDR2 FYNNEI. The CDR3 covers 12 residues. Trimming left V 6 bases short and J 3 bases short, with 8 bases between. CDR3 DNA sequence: TGTGCCAGCAGCGTCAGGGACTATGGCTACACCTTC. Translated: CASSVRDYGYTF.

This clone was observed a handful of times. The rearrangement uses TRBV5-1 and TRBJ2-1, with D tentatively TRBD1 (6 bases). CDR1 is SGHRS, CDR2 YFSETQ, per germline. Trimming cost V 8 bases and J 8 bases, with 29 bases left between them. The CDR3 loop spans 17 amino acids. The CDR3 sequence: CASKLGWDIALNDEQFF. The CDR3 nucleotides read TGCGCCAGTAAGCTTGGATGGGACATTGCCCTCAACGATGAGCAGTTCTTC.

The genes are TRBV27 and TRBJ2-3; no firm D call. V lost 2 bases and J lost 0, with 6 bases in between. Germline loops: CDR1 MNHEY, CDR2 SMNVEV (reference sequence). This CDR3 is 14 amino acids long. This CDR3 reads CASSLSLSTDTQYF. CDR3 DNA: TGTGCCAGCAGTTTAAGCCTAAGCACAGATACGCAGTATTTT.